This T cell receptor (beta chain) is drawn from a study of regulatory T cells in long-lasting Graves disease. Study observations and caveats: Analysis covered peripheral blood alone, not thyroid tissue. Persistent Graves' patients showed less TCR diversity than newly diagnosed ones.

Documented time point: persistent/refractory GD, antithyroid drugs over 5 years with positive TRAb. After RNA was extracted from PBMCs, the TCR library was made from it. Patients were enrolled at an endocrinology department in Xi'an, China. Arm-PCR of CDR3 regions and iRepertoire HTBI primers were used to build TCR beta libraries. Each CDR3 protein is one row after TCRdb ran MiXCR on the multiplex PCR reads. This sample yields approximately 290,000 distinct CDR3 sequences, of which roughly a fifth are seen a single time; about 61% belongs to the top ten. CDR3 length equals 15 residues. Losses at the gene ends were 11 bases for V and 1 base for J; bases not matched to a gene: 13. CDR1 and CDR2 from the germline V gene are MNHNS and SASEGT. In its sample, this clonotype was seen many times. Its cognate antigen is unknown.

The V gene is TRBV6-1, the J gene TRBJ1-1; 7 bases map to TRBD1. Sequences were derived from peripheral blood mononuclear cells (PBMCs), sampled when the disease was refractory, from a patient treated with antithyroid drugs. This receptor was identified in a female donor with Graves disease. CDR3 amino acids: CAGSQPWTGNTEAFF. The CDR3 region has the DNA TGTGCCGGCTCTCAACCGTGGACAGGGAACACTGAAGCTTTCTTT.